Shown below are 21 T cell receptor beta chains from a single sample sequenced in a study of blood T cell repertoires in COVID-19. Some clones are missing from TCRdb's copy, which holds only in-frame ones; the method was immunoSEQ multiplex PCR. The sample includes 250,000 to 350,000 clones, 65% to 85% of them seen just once. Specimen: peripheral blood. The receptors stem from a person between 65 and 79 years old with COVID-19, enrolled during active disease.

The chain recombines TRBV5-1 with TRBJ1-4; 10 nucleotides match TRBD1. Germline V gene data show CDR1 as SGHRS and CDR2 as YFSETQ. Trimming at V came to 3 bases and at J to 6 bases, leaving 2 bases not matched to a gene. CDR3 length: 14 residues. The CDR3 DNA sequence: TGCGCCAGCAGCTCCGGGACAGGGGATGAAAAACTGTTTTTT. Its translation is CASSSGTGDEKLFF.

This clone has only one observation. V gene TRBV5-1 combines with J gene TRBJ2-5; D perhaps matches TRBD2 (6 bases). The germline CDR1 and CDR2 sequences are SGHRS and YFSETQ. V was clipped by 4 bases and J by 1 base, with 8 bases between them. The CDR3 is 13 residues long. CDR3 residues: CASSGGIQETQYF. The CDR3, as DNA: TGCGCCAGCAGCGGCGGGATCCAAGAGACCCAGTACTTC.

The rearrangement uses TRBV7-3 and TRBJ2-3, with 13 nucleotides matching TRBD2. Trimming at V came to 5 bases and at J to 1 base, leaving 3 bases not matched to a gene. CDR1 and CDR2 (germline): SGHTA, FQGTGA. The CDR3 loop spans 16 amino acids. The CDR3: CASSLGLAGGTDTQYF. The CDR3 DNA follows: TGTGCCAGCAGCCTCGGACTAGCGGGAGGCACAGATACGCAGTATTTT.

The chain joins TRBV28 to TRBJ2-7; D is perhaps TRBD1 (6 bases). The length of the CDR3 is 13 residues. Trimming cost V 7 bases and J 1 base, with 11 bases left between them. Germline loops: CDR1 MDHEN, CDR2 SYDVKM. The CDR3 loop reads CASTWTASYEQYF. The CDR3 DNA sequence: TGTGCCAGCACCTGGACAGCTTCCTACGAGCAGTACTTC.

The rearrangement uses TRBV28 and TRBJ1-4; a possible D gene is TRBD1 (5 bases). Per the germline V gene, CDR1 is MDHEN and CDR2 is SYDVKM. The V and J ends lost 3 bases and 0 bases respectively, with 11 bases between them. There are 16 residues in the CDR3. Here the CDR3 DNA reads TGTGCCAGCAGTTTTGGACACCTTGCAACTAATGAAAAACTGTTTTTT. This translates into CASSFGHLATNEKLFF.

The chain links TRBV2 to TRBJ2-1; D perhaps matches TRBD1 (6 bases). The ends were cut back, 6 bases at V and 0 bases at J, with 12 bases in the middle. The V gene's germline CDR1 is SNHLY and CDR2 FYNNEI. CDR3 length equals 15 residues. The CDR3 loop is CASRAGVYSYNEQFF. The CDR3 coding sequence is TGTGCCAGCAGAGCAGGGGTCTACTCCTACAATGAGCAGTTCTTC.

The chain joins TRBV30 to TRBJ2-1, with 8 bases lining up with TRBD2. In germline, CDR1 is GTSNPN, CDR2 SVGIG (reference sequence). V lost 5 bases, J lost 15 bases, and 12 bases stayed unmatched. The CDR3 is 12 residues long. The CDR3: CAWQASGSLGFF. CDR3 DNA: TGTGCCTGGCAGGCGAGCGGGAGTTTAGGGTTCTTC.

The chain links TRBV18 to TRBJ1-1; possible D gene TRBD1, 6 bases. V shed 1 base and J shed 5 bases, with 14 bases lying between them. CDR3 size: 15 residues. Germline CDR1 reads KGHSH; CDR2 reads LQKENI. The chain's CDR3 is CASSPRQGSVTEAFF. The CDR3 nucleotides read TGTGCCAGCTCACCACGCCAGGGGTCCGTAACTGAAGCTTTCTTT.

This chain joins TRBV2 and TRBJ1-4; 7 bases align to TRBD1. V lost 7 bases and J lost 7; bases outside the gene matches: 6. CDR1 and CDR2 from the germline V gene are SNHLY and FYNNEI. CDR3 length equals 13 residues. The CDR3 region has the DNA TGTGCCAGCACTGGACAGGTCCCTGAAAAACTGTTTTTT. This sequence encodes CASTGQVPEKLFF.

A word on this clone: One end of the junction is discordant with germline, which a read error may explain. The genes are TRBV30 and TRBJ2-7, with 9 bases that match TRBD1. The CDR3 spans 13 residues. Looked up from germline, CDR1 is GTSNPN and CDR2 is SVGIG (reference sequence). CDR3 bases: TGCGCCTGGAGCCGGGACAGGGCCAACGAGCAGTACTTC. Protein product: CAWSRDRANEQYF.

The chain joins TRBV27 to TRBJ2-1; 12 positions match TRBD2. Germline CDR1 reads MNHEY; CDR2 reads SMNVEV (reference sequence). This CDR3 spans 16 amino acids. V lost 3 bases to trimming and J lost 5 bases; unmatched junction nucleotides: 5. As DNA, the CDR3 is TGTGCCAGCAGTTTCCTGGGACTAGCGGGCCACAATGAGCAGTTCTTC. Translation: CASSFLGLAGHNEQFF.

This chain uses TRBV5-6 with TRBJ2-1; 8 nucleotides align to TRBD2. Germline-derived CDR1 and CDR2 are SGHDT and YYEEEE. V was pared by 2 bases and J by 4 bases, with 14 bases of the junction left unmatched. CDR3 length: 18 residues. CDR3 bases: TGTGCCAGCAGCTTTGAGGTTAGTGCGTCTAGCGGGTACAATGAGCAGTTCTTC. It encodes CASSFEVSASSGYNEQFF.

This clone has a single count. This chain connects TRBV11-2 to TRBJ2-7, with D possibly TRBD1 on 6 matching bases. V was cut by 5 bases and J by 5 bases, with 19 bases left in between. Germline CDR1 SGHAT, CDR2 FQNNGV. The CDR3 is made up of 15 amino acids. The CDR3 reads CASSLRTDPRDEQYF. CDR3 DNA sequence: TGTGCCAGCAGCCTTAGGACAGACCCTAGAGACGAGCAGTACTTC.

This sequence joins TRBV27 and TRBJ1-5; the D gene is possibly TRBD1 (6 bases). Between the trimmed V and J ends, which lost 6 bases and 1 base, there was a span of 10 bases. Germline CDR1 and CDR2: MNHEY and SMNVEV (reference sequence). The CDR3 consists of 14 residues. The DNA for the CDR3 is TGTGCCAGCAGGGGGGCGTCAAGCAATCAGCCCCAGCATTTT. It is translated as CASRGASSNQPQHF.

This chain joins TRBV7-9 and TRBJ2-7; 7 nucleotides align to TRBD1. The CDR3 is 14 amino acids. The trim removed 5 bases at V and 3 bases at J, leaving 7 bases unmatched. The germline gives CDR1 SEHNR, CDR2 FQNEAQ (reference sequence). The CDR3 spells CASSPGQLNYEQYF. DNA for the CDR3: TGTGCCAGCAGCCCGGGACAGCTGAACTACGAGCAGTACTTC.

This clone was seen only a few times. CDR3 in DNA: TGTGCCAGCAGCAACAGGGTTAGCTACACCTTC. It translates to CASSNRVSYTF. The chain links TRBV28 to TRBJ1-2; TRBD1 might be the D (6 bases). Germline values: CDR1 MDHEN, CDR2 SYDVKM. The CDR3 loop spans 11 amino acids. V lost 6 bases and J 9 bases, leaving 11 bases between the germline ends.

The rearrangement joins TRBV19 to TRBJ1-5; TRBD1 matches 9 bases. The V gene's germline CDR1 is LNHDA and CDR2 SQIVND (reference sequence). The V gene end was trimmed by 4 bases and the J gene end by 2 bases; junction bases not matched to a gene: 6. CDR3 size: 16 residues. CDR3 DNA sequence: TGTGCCAGTAGTACTTCGGACAGGGGTGGCAATCAGCCCCAGCATTTT. Translating gives CASSTSDRGGNQPQHF.

This clone was found once. The chain links TRBV7-8 to TRBJ1-3; 9 nucleotides match TRBD1. This CDR3 contains 14 residues. Germline V lookup: CDR1 SGHVS, CDR2 FQNEAQ. With 5 bases clipped from V and 7 bases from J, the junction kept 6 bases outside the gene matches. The CDR3 region has the DNA TGTGCCAGCAGCCCTCGACAGGGGGGGAACACCATATATTTT. Its translation is CASSPRQGGNTIYF. Filled out from reference TRBV7-8 and TRBJ1-3, the complete variable domain reads GAGVSQSPRYKVAKRGQDVALRCDPISGHVSLFWYQQALGQGPEFLTYFQNEAQLDKSGLPSDRFFAERPEGSVSTLKIQRTQQEDSAVYLCASSPRQGGNTIYFGEGSWLTVV.

This chain links TRBV19 with TRBJ1-3; D is uncertain. This CDR3 comprises 15 residues. CDR1 and CDR2 from the germline V gene are LNHDA and SQIVND (reference sequence). V gave up 4 bases and J gave up 0 bases, with 10 bases separating them. The CDR3 loop reads CASSTTVSSGNTIYF. The CDR3 coding sequence is TGTGCCAGTAGTACCACAGTCTCCTCTGGAAACACCATATATTTT.

V gene TRBV19 combines with J gene TRBJ1-6; D not certain. Germline CDR1 is LNHDA and CDR2 is SQIVND (reference sequence). CDR3 size: 15 residues. V lost 7 bases and J lost 8, with 18 bases in between. As DNA, the CDR3 is TGTGCCAGTATGTCCCGGGGAGTTTCATATTCACCCCTCCACTTT. It codes for CASMSRGVSYSPLHF. Full variable domain (missing parts from reference TRBV19 and TRBJ1-6): DGGITQSPKYLFRKEGQNVTLSCEQNLNHDAMYWYRQDPGQGLRLIYYSQIVNDFQKGDIAEGYSVSREKKESFPLTVTSAQKNPTAFYLCASMSRGVSYSPLHFGNGTRLTVT.

The chain's CDR3 is CGSTEDYTEAFF. The CDR3, as DNA: TGTGGATCGACGGAGGATTACACTGAAGCTTTCTTT. This chain uses TRBV28 with TRBJ1-1, with D uncertain. Germline assignment: CDR1 MDHEN and CDR2 SYDVKM. The CDR3 spans 12 residues.